This T cell receptor beta chain is drawn from a study of CD8+CD57+ T cells in acquired aplastic anemia (dated 2018 in TCRdb). Concerning the study at large: Extracted DNA from sorted CD4+ and CD8+ cells averaged around 3.3 ug, ranging from roughly 0.17 to 27.4 ug. Mean read counts for healthy donor samples were 8.5 million to 10.8 million for CD4+ cells and 11.0 million for CD8+ cells. Broader findings and caveats from the paper: Some 30 CD8+ CDR3 sequences were shared between patients and controls but appeared highly expressed in patients and within their immunodominant clones. Patients and healthy controls showed no significant difference in CD8+ Simpson's diversity (P=0.060).

In the study, sorted CD4+ and CD8+ blood T cells from patients with severe aplastic anemia and from healthy subjects underwent deep sequencing of TCR repertoires. Ficoll-Paque density gradient centrifugation was used to isolate peripheral blood mononuclear cells. CD4+ and CD8+ T cells were sorted by FACS or magnetic beads before DNA extraction. Genomic DNA served as template for TCR beta VDJ combination and CDR3 sequence profiling. An Illumina HiSeq 2000 was the platform used for TCR repertoire sequencing. The paper's processing steps were these. Repertoire assessment relied on Simpson's diversity index, CDR3 size and DJ length profiles, and TRBV/TRBJ rearrangement plots. The immunodominant clone was defined as the most abundant DNA sequence in deep sequencing data. CDR3 amino acid sequences were screened for sharing across subjects and were compared with published repertoires and the VDJdb database. Through fastp at Q25 and MiXCR, TCRdb rebuilt clones from the public reads, retaining in-frame beta chains. Rows are unified per CDR3 protein, each entry keeping the most common DNA and genes. Clone size and V and J calls follow TCRdb, not the original study. Counted in this sample were about 160,000 distinct CDR3 sequences; approximately 40% of them appeared once. The ten largest make up about 1.1% of the sample.

In this sample, this clonotype turned up many times. Its antigen is unknown. No base qualities exist here, and no much larger clone lies one base off it. Relative to germline, V is 6 bases shorter and J is 3 bases shorter, with 12 bases between their ends. The CDR3 spans 13 residues, from the cysteine through the phenylalanine. Only the CDR3 portion is preserved as DNA: 39 bases, with reading frame beginning at the first base. Input material: sorted CD4+, CD8+, or CD8+CD57+ T cells (not recorded which) from PBMCs. Recombination connected TRBV12-3 or TRBV12-4 to TRBJ2-7; the D segment could be TRBD1, given 6 matching bases. The receptor was derived from a human donor in good health. The CDR3 is CASRSTGFYEQYF. The sequenced DNA: TGTGCCAGCAGATCAACAGGGTTCTACGAGCAGTACTTC.